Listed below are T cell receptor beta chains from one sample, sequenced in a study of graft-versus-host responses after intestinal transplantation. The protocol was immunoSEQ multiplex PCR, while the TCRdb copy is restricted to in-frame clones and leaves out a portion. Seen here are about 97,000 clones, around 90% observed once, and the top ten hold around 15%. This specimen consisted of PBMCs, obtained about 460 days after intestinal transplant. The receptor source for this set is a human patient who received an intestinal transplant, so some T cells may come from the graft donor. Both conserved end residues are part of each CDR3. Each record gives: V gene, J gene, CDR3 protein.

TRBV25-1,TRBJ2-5,CASSVWGQETQYF
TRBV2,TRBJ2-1,CASSDPGSYNEQFF
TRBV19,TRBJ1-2,CASSISGRPGYTF
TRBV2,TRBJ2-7,CASSPGLAGGGAYEQYF
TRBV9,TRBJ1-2,CASSVATPGDGGYTF
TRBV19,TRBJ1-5,CASSATGPFTNSNQPQHF
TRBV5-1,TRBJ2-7,CASSPGPLEQYF
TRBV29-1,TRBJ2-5,CSVRSDQETQYF
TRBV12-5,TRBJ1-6,CASGLPTGGTYNSPLHF
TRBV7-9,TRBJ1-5,CASGTDSNQPQHF
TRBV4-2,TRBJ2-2,CASSQVGTSPSGELFF
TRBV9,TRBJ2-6,CASSPRQKDWDSGANVLTF
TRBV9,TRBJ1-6,CASSVRELPYNSPLHF
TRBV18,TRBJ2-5,CASSPLGRGGETQYF
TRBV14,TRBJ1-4,CASSPGPGEKLFF
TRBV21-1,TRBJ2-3,CASSKGRWRDTQYF
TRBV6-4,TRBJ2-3,CASSASGGNTDTQYF
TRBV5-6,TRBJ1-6,CATRGRNSPLHF
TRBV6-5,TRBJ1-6,CASSGQARRGSPLHF
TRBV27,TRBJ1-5,CASSVQGISNQPQHF